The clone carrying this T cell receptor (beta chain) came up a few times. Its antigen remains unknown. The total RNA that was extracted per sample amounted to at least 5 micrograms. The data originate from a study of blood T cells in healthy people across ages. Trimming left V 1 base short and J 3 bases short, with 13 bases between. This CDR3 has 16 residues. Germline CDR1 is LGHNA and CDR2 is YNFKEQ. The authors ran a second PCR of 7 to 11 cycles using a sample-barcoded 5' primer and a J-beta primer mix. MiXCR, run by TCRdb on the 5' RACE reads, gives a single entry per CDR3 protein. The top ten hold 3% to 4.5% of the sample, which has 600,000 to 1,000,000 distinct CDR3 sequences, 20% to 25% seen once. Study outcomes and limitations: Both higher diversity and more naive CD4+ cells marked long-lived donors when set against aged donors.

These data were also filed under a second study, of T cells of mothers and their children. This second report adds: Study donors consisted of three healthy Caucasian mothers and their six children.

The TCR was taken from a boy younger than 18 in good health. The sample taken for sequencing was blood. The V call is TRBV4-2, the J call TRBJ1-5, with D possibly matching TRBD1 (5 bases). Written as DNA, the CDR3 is TGTGCCAGCAGCCAAGTTGGGACGGGGTCCAATCAGCCCCAGCATTTT. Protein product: CASSQVGTGSNQPQHF.